The clone carrying this T cell receptor beta chain was counted a single time. Antigen: not known. Sequencing was performed with immunoSEQ multiplex PCR; in TCRdb, only in-frame clones are kept and a portion is missing. This table has just over 2,000,000 clones, over 85% appearing once. The V gene lost 3 bases and the J gene lost 4 bases, with 9 bases spanning the gap. This CDR3 has 13 amino acids. Germline V gives CDR1 SGHDN, CDR2 FVKESK. This sample is drawn from a study of shared clonotypes between healthy human individuals. Background on the study: Donor ages ranged 18 to 49 years: a couple of women, a few men.

General study points: An effect of sequencing depth on clonotype sharing among donors was expected.

The material sequenced was naive CD4+ T cells sorted from blood. Subset of the sample: CD45RA+ positively selected. This chain uses TRBV14 with TRBJ1-2; D is uncertain. This clonotype originated in a man between 18 and 35 years old in good health. CDR3 in DNA: TGTGCCAGCAGCCACGGCCAGTTCTATGGCTACACCTTC. Protein sequence: CASSHGQFYGYTF.